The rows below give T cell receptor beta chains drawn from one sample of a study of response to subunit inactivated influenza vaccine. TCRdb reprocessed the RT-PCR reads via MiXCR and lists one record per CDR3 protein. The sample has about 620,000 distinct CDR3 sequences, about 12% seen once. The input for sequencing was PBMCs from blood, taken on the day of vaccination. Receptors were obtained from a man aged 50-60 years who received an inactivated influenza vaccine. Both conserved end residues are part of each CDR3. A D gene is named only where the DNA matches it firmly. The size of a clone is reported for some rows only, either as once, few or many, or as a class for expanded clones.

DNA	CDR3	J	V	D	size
TGTGCCAGCAGCTTGGGGGGACTAGCGGATGCCCAAGAGACCCAGTACTTC	CASSLGGLADAQETQYF	TRBJ2-5	TRBV11-3	TRBD2	few
TGTGCCAGCAGCCCCAATATCTATGGCTACACCTTC	CASSPNIYGYTF	TRBJ1-2	TRBV7-9	NA	few
TGTGCCAGCAGACTCGGGACAGCCCTTACCTACGAGCAGTACTTC	CASRLGTALTYEQYF	TRBJ2-7	TRBV6-2/TRBV6-3	TRBD1	few
TGCAGCGGACGTCCTGCAGGAGCGGGAGGGCCAGAAGTCCCCAATGAGCAGTTCTTC	CSGRPAGAGGPEVPNEQFF	TRBJ2-1	TRBV29-1	TRBD2	few
TGTGCCAGCAGCTTGGCCGCCAGGGTTAGTTACAATGAGCAGTTCTTC	CASSLAARVSYNEQFF	TRBJ2-1	TRBV5-6	NA	NA
TGCAGTGCTAGAACCCCCCTGGGGTACGAGCAGTACTTC	CSARTPLGYEQYF	TRBJ2-7	TRBV20-1	NA	NA
TGTGCCAGCAGCTTAAGATCGGGACTAGCGGGAATCAATGAGCAGTTCTTC	CASSLRSGLAGINEQFF	TRBJ2-1	TRBV7-9	TRBD2	NA
TGCAGTGCTCCCGACTACTACTCCTACAATGAGCAGTTCTTC	CSAPDYYSYNEQFF	TRBJ2-1	TRBV20-1	NA	few
TGTTTGTGGGTTGAGTACTTTTACTGGGAGCAGTACTTC	CLWVEYFYWEQYF	TRBJ2-7	TRBV10-3	NA	NA
TGCAGTGCTAGAGATCACCCTATCGCAGATACGCAGTATTTT	CSARDHPIADTQYF	TRBJ2-3	TRBV20-1	NA	few
TGTGCCAGCAGCTTATTCCAGGGGAACTACAATGAGCAGTTCTTC	CASSLFQGNYNEQFF	TRBJ2-1	TRBV7-2	NA	NA
TGCGCCAGCAGCTTGGCCGGACGCGGGAGGGCCCCCTACGAGCAGTACTTC	CASSLAGRGRAPYEQYF	TRBJ2-7	TRBV5-1	TRBD2	NA
TGTGCCACCAGTGAATTCCAGGGTTATGGCTACACCTTC	CATSEFQGYGYTF	TRBJ1-2	TRBV24-1	NA	once